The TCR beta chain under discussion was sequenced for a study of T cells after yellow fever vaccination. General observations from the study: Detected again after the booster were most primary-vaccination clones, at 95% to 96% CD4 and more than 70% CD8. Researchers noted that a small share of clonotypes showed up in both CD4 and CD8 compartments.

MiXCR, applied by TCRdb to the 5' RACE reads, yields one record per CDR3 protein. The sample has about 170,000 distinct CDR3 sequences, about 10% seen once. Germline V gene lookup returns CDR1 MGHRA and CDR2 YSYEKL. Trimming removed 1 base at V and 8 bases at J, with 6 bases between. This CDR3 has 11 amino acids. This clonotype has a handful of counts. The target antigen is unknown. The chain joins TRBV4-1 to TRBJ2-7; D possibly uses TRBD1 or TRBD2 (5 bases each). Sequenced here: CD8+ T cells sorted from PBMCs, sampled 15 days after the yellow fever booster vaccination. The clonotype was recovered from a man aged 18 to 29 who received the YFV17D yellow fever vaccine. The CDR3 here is CASSQAGQQYV. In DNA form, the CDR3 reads TGCGCCAGCAGCCAAGCGGGACAGCAGTACGTC.